This is a list of T cell receptor beta chains from one sample in a study of tissue T cells after allogeneic stem cell transplantation. This table comes from immunoSEQ multiplex PCR, and its TCRdb copy is limited to in-frame clones, with some not included. The sample has over 3,000 clones; around three quarters are singletons. The sample was small intestine tissue, taken at autopsy. The receptors were gathered from a male patient of 60 years or more with steroid-refractory graft-versus-host disease after an allogeneic stem cell transplant. Some T cells may be supplied by the graft donor. The CDR3 runs from the conserved cysteine through the conserved F or W. The D gene is left open where the match is weak. Rows may omit the clone size; those that give it use once, few, many or a size class.

d_call	v_call	j_call	clone_size	cdr3_aa	cdr3_nt
TRBD1	TRBV12-3/TRBV12-4	TRBJ1-1	.	CASSPGQGLAFF	TGTGCCAGCAGCCCGGGACAGGGGTTAGCTTTCTTT
TRBD2	TRBV6-4	TRBJ2-1	large	CASSQRGGPYNEQFF	TGTGCCAGCAGTCAGCGGGGGGGACCCTACAATGAGCAGTTCTTC
.	TRBV5-1	TRBJ1-1	.	CASSLETDTEAFF	TGCGCCAGCAGCTTGGAAACAGACACTGAAGCTTTCTTT
.	TRBV7-2	TRBJ2-7	.	CASSRTESYEQYF	TGTGCCAGCAGCAGGACTGAATCCTACGAGCAGTACTTC
.	TRBV3-1/TRBV3-2	TRBJ1-1	.	CASTRQVNTEAFF	TGTGCCAGCACCCGCCAGGTTAACACTGAAGCTTTCTTT
.	TRBV14	TRBJ2-5	.	CASSQGSSSVGETQYF	TGTGCCAGCAGCCAAGGATCCTCTAGCGTTGGAGAGACCCAGTACTTC
.	TRBV5-1	TRBJ1-1	large	CASSLSVGLGHEAFF	TGCGCCAGCAGCTTGTCTGTCGGACTAGGACATGAAGCTTTCTTT
TRBD1	TRBV5-1	TRBJ2-7	large	CASSFGTELSYEQYF	TGCGCCAGCAGCTTTGGGACAGAGCTTTCCTACGAGCAGTACTTC
.	TRBV6-1	TRBJ2-4	.	CASTPGGLAKNIQYF	TGTGCCAGCACCCCCGGAGGCCTAGCCAAAAACATTCAGTACTTC
TRBD1	TRBV28	TRBJ1-1	.	CASSLSGGERTEAFF	TGTGCCAGCAGTTTATCAGGGGGCGAGAGGACTGAAGCTTTCTTT
.	TRBV7-8	TRBJ2-7	.	CASSLNEEGASYEQYF	TGTGCCAGCAGCTTAAACGAGGAGGGGGCCTCCTACGAGCAGTACTTC
.	TRBV21-1	TRBJ1-3	few	CASSKEGQVRVSGNTIYF	TGTGCCAGCAGCAAAGAAGGGCAAGTGAGGGTCTCTGGAAACACCATATATTTT
.	TRBV7-7	TRBJ2-2	once	CASSPGWRSNTGELFF	TGTGCTAGCAGCCCAGGTTGGCGGTCGAACACCGGGGAGCTGTTTTTT
.	TRBV7-2	TRBJ1-3	.	CASSLGPGNSGNTIYF	TGTGCCAGCAGCTTAGGTCCGGGCAACTCTGGAAACACCATATATTTT
.	TRBV3-1/TRBV3-2	TRBJ1-3	large	CASSRSGNTIYF	TGTGCCAGCAGCCGTTCTGGAAACACCATATATTTT
TRBD1	TRBV5-5	TRBJ1-2	.	CASSLGPGQGNYGYTF	TGTGCCAGCAGCTTGGGGCCGGGACAGGGCAACTATGGCTACACCTTC
.	TRBV27	TRBJ1-2	.	CASRGFAYGYTF	TGTGCCAGCAGGGGTTTCGCCTATGGCTACACCTTC
TRBD1	TRBV10-1	TRBJ1-4	.	CASSESGAPTGDEKLFF	TGCGCCAGCAGTGAGAGTGGAGCCCCGACAGGGGATGAAAAACTGTTTTTT
.	TRBV6-1	TRBJ1-1	.	CASSDPGVGSGTEAFF	TGTGCCAGCAGTGACCCAGGGGTGGGGTCGGGCACTGAAGCTTTCTTT
.	TRBV4-1	TRBJ1-3	.	CASSPDAGAFSGNTIYF	TGCGCCAGCAGCCCAGACGCGGGAGCCTTCTCTGGAAACACCATATATTTT
.	TRBV4-3	TRBJ1-2	.	CASSQEIESAYYGYTF	TGCGCCAGCAGCCAAGAAATTGAGTCAGCCTACTATGGCTACACCTTC
.	TRBV2	TRBJ1-4	.	CASSEGSQVKKLFF	TGTGCCAGCAGTGAAGGCAGCCAAGTGAAAAAACTGTTTTTT
.	TRBV19	TRBJ1-2	.	CASSNQGGYGYTF	TGTGCCAGTAGTAACCAGGGAGGGTATGGCTACACCTTC
.	TRBV5-1	TRBJ1-2	.	CASSFPDNYGYTF	TGCGCCAGCAGCTTCCCGGATAACTATGGCTACACCTTC
.	TRBV7-2	TRBJ2-7	large	CASSLAGASEIYEQYF	TGTGCCAGCAGCTTAGCAGGAGCTAGCGAGATCTACGAGCAGTACTTC
TRBD1	TRBV7-2	TRBJ1-1	.	CASSLVAGGRGYTEAFF	TGTGCCAGCAGCTTAGTAGCAGGGGGGAGAGGTTACACTGAAGCTTTCTTT
.	TRBV18	TRBJ1-1	few	CASSPRKDQNTEAFF	TGTGCCAGCTCACCACGTAAAGACCAGAACACTGAAGCTTTCTTT
.	TRBV3-1/TRBV3-2	TRBJ2-7	.	CASSLPGTATYEQYF	TGTGCCAGCAGCCTTCCCGGGACTGCCACCTACGAGCAGTACTTC
.	TRBV10-2	TRBJ1-4	.	CASSDLVNEKLFF	TGCGCCAGCAGTGATTTGGTTAATGAAAAACTGTTTTTT
TRBD1	TRBV11-2	TRBJ1-4	.	CASSSRTGVDEKLFF	TGTGCCAGCAGCTCAAGGACAGGGGTTGATGAAAAACTGTTTTTT
.	TRBV5-1	TRBJ1-2	.	CASSVNPQSGYTF	TGCGCCAGCAGCGTCAACCCTCAATCTGGCTACACCTTC
.	TRBV6-5	TRBJ1-1	.	CASSPIAGKAFF	TGTGCCAGCAGTCCTATCGCCGGAAAAGCTTTCTTT
TRBD1	TRBV7-3	TRBJ2-7	.	CASSLTGTAYEQYF	TGTGCCAGCAGCTTAACCGGGACAGCCTACGAGCAGTACTTC
.	TRBV19	TRBJ1-2	.	CASGARDGDGYTF	TGTGCCAGTGGCGCCAGGGATGGTGATGGCTACACCTTC
.	TRBV28	TRBJ1-1	.	CASSLSTANTEAFF	TGTGCCAGCAGTTTATCCACGGCGAACACTGAAGCTTTCTTT
TRBD1	TRBV4-1	TRBJ1-4	.	CASSQQINTGGNEKLFF	TGCGCCAGCAGCCAGCAGATTAACACAGGGGGAAATGAAAAACTGTTTTTT
.	TRBV18	TRBJ1-3	once	CASSPGNGRSGNTIYF	TGTGCCAGCTCACCGGGGAACGGCCGCTCTGGAAACACCATATATTTT
.	TRBV2	TRBJ1-2	.	CASRADNGYTF	TGTGCCAGCAGGGCGGACAATGGCTACACCTTC
.	TRBV12-3/TRBV12-4	TRBJ1-1	.	CASSFSGNTEAFF	TGTGCCAGCAGTTTTTCCGGGAACACTGAAGCTTTCTTT
TRBD1	TRBV18	TRBJ1-2	.	CASSTDRANYGYTF	TGTGCCAGCTCAACGGACAGGGCTAACTATGGCTACACCTTC
.	TRBV7-9	TRBJ1-2	.	CASSLLPDTGGYTF	TGTGCCAGCAGCTTATTGCCCGATACAGGTGGCTACACCTTC
.	TRBV19	TRBJ1-6	.	CASSIDLTGNNSPLHF	TGTGCCAGTAGTATAGATCTTACAGGAAATAATTCACCCCTCCACTTT
.	TRBV28	TRBJ1-2	.	CASSFQGRYGYTF	TGTGCCAGCAGTTTTCAAGGGCGCTATGGCTACACCTTC
.	TRBV5-1	TRBJ1-2	.	CASSFLGADTYGYTF	TGCGCCAGCAGCTTTTTGGGGGCAGACACCTATGGCTACACCTTC
.	TRBV29-1	TRBJ1-1	few	CSAGGLNTEAFF	TGCAGCGCCGGCGGTTTGAACACTGAAGCTTTCTTT
.	TRBV11-2	TRBJ2-2	.	CASSLESGGELFF	TGTGCCAGCAGCTTAGAGTCGGGGGGGGAGCTGTTTTTT
.	TRBV19	TRBJ1-6	.	CASSIGVSPLHF	TGTGCCAGTAGTATTGGCGTATCACCCCTCCACTTT
TRBD1	TRBV28	TRBJ1-4	.	CASSADRGRIEKLFF	TGTGCCAGCAGTGCGGACAGGGGGCGCATTGAAAAACTGTTTTTT
TRBD2	TRBV5-1	TRBJ2-5	.	CASTTGSGGYETQYF	TGCGCCAGCACCACGGGCAGCGGGGGATACGAGACCCAGTACTTC
.	TRBV28	TRBJ2-5	.	CASSAKGQETQYF	TGTGCCAGCAGTGCTAAAGGTCAAGAGACCCAGTACTTC
TRBD2	TRBV6-2/TRBV6-3	TRBJ2-7	.	CASSYVAGAYEQYF	TGTGCCAGCAGTTACGTTGCGGGAGCCTACGAGCAGTACTTC
TRBD1	TRBV27	TRBJ1-6	few	CASSLLGRGVRSPLHF	TGTGCCAGCAGTTTACTCGGCAGGGGGGTACGGTCACCCCTCCACTTT
.	TRBV6-6	TRBJ1-4	.	CASSYGTHEKLFF	TGTGCCAGCAGTTACGGGACCCACGAAAAACTGTTTTTT
.	TRBV3-1/TRBV3-2	TRBJ2-2	once	CASMGRKFTGELFF	TGTGCCAGCATGGGACGGAAATTCACCGGGGAGCTGTTTTTT
.	TRBV5-1	TRBJ1-6	.	CASSLDGGGTLHF	TGCGCCAGCAGCTTGGACGGGGGTGGCACCCTCCACTTT
.	TRBV2	TRBJ2-7	.	CASKEGLAYEQYF	TGTGCCAGCAAGGAGGGGCTGGCCTACGAGCAGTACTTC
.	TRBV30	TRBJ1-2	.	CAWSVQAANYGYTF	TGTGCCTGGAGTGTCCAGGCAGCTAACTATGGCTACACCTTC